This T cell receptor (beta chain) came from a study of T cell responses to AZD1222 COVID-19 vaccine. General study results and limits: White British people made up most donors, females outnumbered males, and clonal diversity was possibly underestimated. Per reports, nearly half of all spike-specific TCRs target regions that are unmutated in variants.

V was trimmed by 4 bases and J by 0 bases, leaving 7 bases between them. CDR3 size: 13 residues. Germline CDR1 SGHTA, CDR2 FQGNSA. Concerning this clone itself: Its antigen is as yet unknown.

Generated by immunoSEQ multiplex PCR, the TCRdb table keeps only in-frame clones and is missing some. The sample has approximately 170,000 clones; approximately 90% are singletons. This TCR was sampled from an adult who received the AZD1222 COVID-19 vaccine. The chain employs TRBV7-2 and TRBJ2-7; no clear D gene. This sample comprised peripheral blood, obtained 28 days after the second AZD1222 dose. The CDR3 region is CASSSSVSYEQYF. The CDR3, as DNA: TGTGCCAGCAGCTCCTCGGTCTCCTACGAGCAGTACTTC.